This paragraph covers one T cell receptor (beta chain) sequence. No cognate antigen has been identified for it. No base qualities exist here, and no much larger clone lies one base off it. The immunoSEQ assay at survey resolution was applied to genomic DNA for sequencing of TCRbeta rearrangements. The study's own analysis went as follows. In the TCR sequencing data, the lowest productive clonotype frequency that could be detected was 2.59 x 10-5. Only productive TCRbeta rearrangements, defined as complete and in-frame sequences, were included in the analyses. Clonality for each sample was calculated as Simpson clonality in the immunoSEQ Analyzer version 3.0. Clones were binned by frequency as very rare, small, medium, large (1-20%) or hyperexpanded (>20%). Generation probabilities were estimated with OLGA 1.2.3, V-gene circos plots were made with VDJtools, specificities were looked up in VDJdb, and CDR3 motifs were identified with GLIPH. TCRdb re-hosts the immuneACCESS table, in-frame sequences only. Its copies lack some clones; in the studies checked, an unresolved V gene accounts for under half of them, and the cause for the rest is not known. V and J calls and clone size are given by that table; D and trimming were obtained from the DNA. This sample has 30,000 to 40,000 clones in its table, and approximately 90% of those were observed once. The ten most abundant clones make up 0.97% of the sample.

This entry belongs to a study of STAT5B mutations in CD4+ large granular lymphocyte leukemia (dated by TCRdb to 2022 to 2024). Background for the entire study: Among healthy controls, the CDR3 'QG' motif was associated with a particular HLA allele. The study compared the TCRbeta repertoires of patients with CD4+ T-cell large granular lymphocyte leukemia against the TCRbeta repertoires of healthy blood donors. Flow cytometry performed on FACSCanto II or FACSVerse showed that the purified fractions had more than 95% purity among lymphocytes. Study-wide conclusions, independent of this receptor: Main leukemic clonotypes were private to each patient, although approximately 25% appeared at low frequency in other patients' non-leukemic repertoires. The data were not HLA-matched, and the relatively small sample size could explain the higher clonality seen in CD4+ compared with CD8+ T-LGLL. Compared with healthy CD4+ repertoires, CD4-sorted patient repertoires appeared more clonal, and this difference remained even after the putative leukemic clones were removed. Enrichment of TRBV06-family usage was observed among the top patient clones (8/27) relative to healthy controls (2/35).

The CDR3 measures 13 amino acids from cysteine to phenylalanine. Of all the DNA, just the CDR3 is kept, 39 bases in frame from base 1. Looking up the germline V gene (reference sequence) yields CDR1 LNHDA and CDR2 SQIVND. V and J are truncated by 5 bases and 5 bases respectively, leaving an intervening sequence of 10 bases. The healthy control group was made up of approximately 40 blood donors, and the Finnish Red Cross blood service supplied their buffy coats. All TCR-sequenced material derived from peripheral blood: patient blood samples and healthy donor buffy coats. Ficoll-Hypaque gradient centrifugation was used to isolate peripheral blood mononuclear cells. CD4+ cells were magnetically purified from the buffy coats of healthy controls. The Gentra Puregene Cell and Tissue kit was used to extract genomic DNA, and a Qubit 2.0 fluorometer was used to measure the amount of genomic DNA.

The sequencing input was CD4+ T cells from blood buffy coats. The sequence joins TRBV19 to TRBJ1-3; the D gene is perhaps TRBD1, on 6 matching bases. This clonotype originated in a human donor in good health. The sequence in DNA is TGTGCCAGTAGTCCAGGACAGAGAAACACCATATATTTT. This sequence encodes CASSPGQRNTIYF.